The T cell receptor beta chain described here comes from a study of vaccination and CD4 T cells after COVID-19. About the research overall: Two of the convalescents were Hispanic, and the group consisted of six males and four females. Convalescent patients gave post-COVID blood a median roughly 96 days post-diagnosis, range 35 to 161.

Broader study findings: With convalescent patients, a median 86.3% of reactive clones emerged solely after vaccination.

Treatment noted: approximately 9-day PBMC culture with coronavirus spike peptide pools or control peptides (ViraFEST assay). TCRs were sequenced by ViraFEST after antigen-specific T cells had been expanded with peptide pools. V was trimmed by 0 bases and J by 5 bases, leaving 10 bases between them. The CDR3 sequence is 13 residues long. Germline CDR1 is GTSNPN and CDR2 is SVGIG (reference sequence). A word on this clonotype: Antigen unknown.

Cultured CD4+ T-cell DNA underwent Oncomine TCR Beta short-read sequencing. MiXCR was run by TCRdb on the PCR reads, yielding one entry per CDR3 protein. The sample carries more than 15,000 distinct CDR3 sequences, 40% to 50% recorded once. This rearrangement joins TRBV30 to TRBJ1-1; a weak D match, TRBD1 (5 bases). The material sequenced was CD4+ T cells from blood, cultured in vitro. This clonotype originated in a human donor who had recovered from COVID-19. CDR3 DNA sequence: TGTGCCTGGAGTGTACGGGGGGGAACTGAAGCTTTCTTT. Translating gives CAWSVRGGTEAFF.